The 29 T cell receptor beta chains in this list originate from one sample, sequenced in a study of T cells after posttransplantation cyclophosphamide. The protocol was immunoSEQ multiplex PCR, while the TCRdb copy is restricted to in-frame clones and leaves out a portion. The table shows about 21,000 clones, with roughly nine tenths occurring only once. Control samples came 1 year after myeloablative marrow transplants with methotrexate plus calcineurin inhibitor. The sequencing here drew on PBMCs, taken approximately twelve months after allogeneic stem cell transplant with calcineurin inhibitor and methotrexate. The receptors derive from a female patient between 30 and 40 years old who received an allogeneic stem cell transplant from an unrelated donor, was CMV-positive, and had acute and chronic GVHD. The graft donor may account for some of the T cells.

V is TRBV7-3 and J is TRBJ2-7; no reliable D call. The CDR3 loop spans 14 amino acids. The germline V gene encodes CDR1 SGHTA and CDR2 FQGTGA. Deletions cut 11 bases from V and 0 bases from J, with 17 bases between. The CDR3 loop is CAAILQSNSYEQYF. The CDR3 bases are TGTGCCGCGATCTTACAGTCAAACTCCTACGAGCAGTACTTC.

This sequence joins TRBV6-5 and TRBJ2-7; 9 bases agree with TRBD2. CDR1 and CDR2 from the germline V gene are MNHEY and SVGAGI. The CDR3 runs to 15 residues. With 0 bases clipped from V and 0 bases from J, the junction kept 0 bases outside the gene matches. CDR3 amino acids: CASSYSSGSSYEQYF. The CDR3 DNA reads TGTGCCAGCAGTTACTCTAGCGGGAGCTCCTACGAGCAGTACTTC.

CDR3 loop: CASSPPVVDIQYF. The CDR3, as DNA: TGTGCCAGCTCACCGCCGGTGGTGGACATTCAGTACTTC. This chain uses TRBV18 with TRBJ2-4; no reliable D call. The CDR3 extends over 13 amino acids. The germline V and J ends were trimmed by 3 bases and 8 bases, with 11 bases remaining between them. Germline V lookup: CDR1 KGHSH, CDR2 LQKENI.

The chain uses TRBV18 and TRBJ1-3; no definite D call. CDR3 length: 14 amino acids. V lost 3 bases, J lost 1 base, and 7 bases lay in between. Germline V gene sequence: CDR1 KGHSH, CDR2 LQKENI. CDR3 loop: CASSPGRSGNTIYF. The DNA of the CDR3 is TGTGCCAGCTCACCGGGCCGTTCTGGAAACACCATATATTTT.

This clone showed up just a few times. The rearrangement links TRBV6-6 to TRBJ2-7; 11 bases align to TRBD2. The CDR3 extends over 15 amino acids. With V trimmed by 5 bases and J by 3 bases, 6 bases remained unmatched. Germline CDR1 is MNHNY and CDR2 is SVGAGI (reference sequence). CDR3 sequence reads: CASSDTSGGSYEQYF. In DNA form, the CDR3 reads TGTGCCAGCAGTGACACTAGCGGGGGAAGCTACGAGCAGTACTTC.

This clone was detected only once. The chain couples TRBV11-3 to TRBJ1-1; D unresolved. V shed 1 base and J shed 4 bases, with 4 bases lying between them. The germline CDR1 and CDR2 sequences are SGHNT and YENEEA. This CDR3 comprises 12 residues. The chain's CDR3 is CASSLVSTEAFF. The CDR3 nucleotides read TGTGCCAGCAGCTTAGTCTCCACTGAAGCTTTCTTT.

This clone was counted a few times. The rearrangement links TRBV5-6 to TRBJ2-4, with D perhaps TRBD2 (5 bases). This CDR3 region has 12 residues. Germline V gene data show CDR1 as SGHDT and CDR2 as YYEEEE. Trimming took off 3 bases at V and 5 bases at J, with 6 bases between the two ends. The CDR3: CASSSGENIQYF. In DNA, the CDR3 is TGTGCCAGCAGCTCCGGGGAAAACATTCAGTACTTC. Full variable domain (outside the CDR3, taken from reference TRBV5-6 and TRBJ2-4): DAGVTQSPTHLIKTRGQQVTLRCSPKSGHDTVSWYQQALGQGPQFIFQYYEEEERQRGNFPDRFSGHQFPNYSSELNVNALLLGDSALYLCASSSGENIQYFGAGTRLSVL.

This chain joins TRBV30 and TRBJ1-1; 7 nucleotides align to TRBD1. The germline gives CDR1 GTSNPN, CDR2 SVGIG (reference sequence). The CDR3 covers 15 residues. V trimming: 5 bases; J trimming: 0 bases; junction bases outside the gene matches: 9. The CDR3 region is CAWGRRGQLNTEAFF. CDR3 nucleotide sequence: TGTGCCTGGGGACGGAGGGGACAGCTGAACACTGAAGCTTTCTTT.

The rearrangement joins TRBV6-1 to TRBJ2-7; 9 bases match TRBD1. Germline V gene lookup returns CDR1 MNHNS and CDR2 SASEGT. This CDR3 spans 15 amino acids. Germline trimming cut 8 bases from V and 0 bases from J; bases unmatched to any gene: 8. The CDR3 region has the DNA TGTGCCAGCCGCCTGACAGGGGGGCACTCCTACGAGCAGTACGTC. Translated: CASRLTGGHSYEQYV.

The CDR3: CASSLRRGGADTQYF. DNA for the CDR3: TGTGCCAGCAGCTTACGGCGGGGGGGAGCAGATACGCAGTATTTT. The chain is built from TRBV11-2 and TRBJ2-3, with 9 bases identical to TRBD2. V lost 2 bases and J lost 4; bases outside the gene matches: 4. Germline V gene lookup returns CDR1 SGHAT and CDR2 FQNNGV. The CDR3 covers 15 residues.

The chain recombines TRBV7-2 with TRBJ2-1, with 12 bases that match TRBD2. The CDR3 sequence is 16 residues long. The V gene end was trimmed by 4 bases and the J gene end by 9 bases; junction bases not matched to a gene: 10. Germline V lookup: CDR1 SGHTA, CDR2 FQGNSA. DNA of the CDR3: TGTGCCAGCAGCTCCGGGACTAGCGGGTTCAATCGTGAGCAGTTCTTC. The encoded protein is CASSSGTSGFNREQFF.

The chain recombines TRBV19 with TRBJ2-7; 13 bases are shared with TRBD2. The CDR3 spans 15 residues. Germline CDR1 LNHDA, CDR2 SQIVND (reference sequence). The V segment lost 5 bases and the J segment 3 bases; nucleotides outside the gene matches: 4. CDR3 DNA sequence: TGTGCCAGTAGTGGACTAGCGGGAGTAATCTACGAGCAGTACTTC. As protein: CASSGLAGVIYEQYF.

The V gene is TRBV7-9, the J gene TRBJ2-2, with D unresolved. The germline V gene has CDR1 SEHNR and CDR2 FQNEAQ (reference sequence). This CDR3 is built from 16 residues. Trimming cost V 0 bases and J 2 bases, with 10 bases left between them. CDR3 bases: TGTGCCAGCAGCTTAGCGGTCGCGTTTAACACCGGGGAGCTGTTTTTT. Its translation: CASSLAVAFNTGELFF.

The chain combines TRBV19 with TRBJ2-1; 13 bases map to TRBD2. The V gene's germline CDR1 is LNHDA and CDR2 SQIVND (reference sequence). The CDR3 is 17 amino acids. J was trimmed by 12 bases and V by 5 bases; bases with no gene match: 16. CDR3 in DNA: TGTGCCAGTAGTCTGCTGGGAGGGACTAGCGGGAAAGATAGGCAGTTCTTC. This gives the protein CASSLLGGTSGKDRQFF.

Note on this clone: A read error may produce the germline difference seen at one junction end. Other DNA sequences in this sample translate to the same CDR3. In DNA, the CDR3 is TGCGCCAGCTCACCACTAACAGGGGATGAGCAGTTCTTC. Translation: CASSPLTGDEQFF. V is TRBV18 and J is TRBJ2-1, with 7 nucleotides matching TRBD1. The germline V gene encodes CDR1 KGHSH and CDR2 LQKENI. The CDR3 length is 13 residues. Complete variable domain (other parts from reference TRBV18 and TRBJ2-1): NAGVMQNPRHLVRRRGQEARLRCSPMKGHSHVYWYRQLPEEGLKFMVYLQKENIIDESGMPKERFSAEFPKEGPSILRIQQVVRGDSAAYFCASSPLTGDEQFFGPGTRLTVL.

This clone was counted once. This sequence joins TRBV30 and TRBJ2-1, with 13 bases fitting TRBD2. The CDR3 extends over 14 amino acids. V was pared by 8 bases and J by 7 bases, with 8 bases of the junction left unmatched. Per germline, CDR1 GTSNPN and CDR2 SVGIG (reference sequence). CDR3 sequence: CAGGLAGFINEQFF. CDR3 nucleotides: TGTGCCGGGGGACTAGCGGGATTTATAAATGAGCAGTTCTTC.

This clone has only one observation. This chain links TRBV19 with TRBJ2-7, with 7 bases lining up with TRBD1. The V and J ends lost 3 bases and 1 base, in that order; junction bases with no gene match: 6. Germline assignment: CDR1 LNHDA and CDR2 SQIVND (reference sequence). This CDR3 spans 15 amino acids. The CDR3 protein is CASSIRGGLSYEQYF. CDR3 nucleotides: TGTGCCAGTAGTATCAGAGGGGGCTTGTCCTACGAGCAGTACTTC.

The chain is built from TRBV7-6 and TRBJ1-2; possible D gene TRBD1, 5 bases. V was trimmed by 5 bases and J by 7 bases, leaving 11 bases between them. CDR3 length equals 12 residues. The V gene's germline CDR1 is SGHVS and CDR2 FNYEAQ. Here the CDR3 DNA reads TGTGCCAGCAGCCAATGGGGGGGTGGCTACACCTTC. It is translated as CASSQWGGGYTF.

V gene TRBV25-1 combines with J gene TRBJ2-5; 8 bases line up with TRBD2. V shed 5 bases, J shed 4 bases, and the junction held 9 bases outside the gene matches. Germline CDR1 MGHDK, CDR2 SYGVNS. This CDR3 region has 15 residues. CDR3 region: CASSYPSGSRETQYF. CDR3 sequence (DNA): TGTGCCAGCAGTTACCCCAGCGGGAGTCGAGAGACCCAGTACTTC.

The chain links TRBV7-8 to TRBJ2-7; 7 nucleotides line up with TRBD2. This CDR3 spans 12 amino acids. Per the germline V gene, CDR1 is SGHVS and CDR2 is FQNEAQ. The V gene end was trimmed by 5 bases and the J gene end by 5 bases; junction bases not matched to a gene: 3. This chain's CDR3 is CASSQRGDEQYF. The CDR3 nucleotides read TGTGCCAGCAGCCAACGGGGGGACGAGCAGTACTTC.

This clone was seen once. The chain is built from TRBV5-6 and TRBJ1-1; 7 bases align to TRBD1. V shed 5 bases and J 4 bases; nucleotides not matched to a gene: 5. There are 13 residues in the CDR3. In germline, CDR1 is SGHDT, CDR2 YYEEEE. The CDR3 DNA reads as TGTGCCAGCAGTCGACAGGGTGGCACTGAAGCTTTCTTT. Protein product: CASSRQGGTEAFF.

V is TRBV29-1 and J is TRBJ2-2; 8 bases agree with TRBD2. Per germline, CDR1 SQVTM and CDR2 ANQGSEA. V lost 4 bases to trimming and J lost 4 bases; unmatched junction nucleotides: 5. This CDR3 comprises 14 residues. CDR3 loop: CSVGAGTSTGELFF. CDR3 sequence (DNA): TGCAGCGTTGGGGCCGGGACTAGCACCGGGGAGCTGTTTTTT.

This clone has just one count. V usage is TRBV28 and J usage is TRBJ2-3; TRBD2 matches 11 bases. With V trimmed by 6 bases and J by 4 bases, 9 bases remained unmatched. CDR1 MDHEN and CDR2 SYDVKM come from the germline V gene. This CDR3 region has 16 residues. This CDR3 is CASSPVAGGGADTQYF. For the CDR3, the DNA is TGTGCCAGCAGCCCCGTAGCGGGAGGGGGAGCAGATACGCAGTATTTT.

The J gene is TRBJ1-2, the V gene TRBV12-5; D is unclear. Trimming removed 6 bases at V and 4 bases at J, with 12 bases between. In germline, CDR1 is LGHNT, CDR2 FRNRAP. This CDR3 contains 13 residues. The DNA for the CDR3 is TGTGCTAGTGGCCCCGAGGGAGGCTATGGCTACACCTTC. It specifies CASGPEGGYGYTF.

The chain uses TRBV4-2 and TRBJ2-3; weak D call: TRBD1 (5 bases). The CDR3 spans 15 residues. Deletions cut 0 bases from V and 4 bases from J, with 11 bases between. The germline V gene encodes CDR1 LGHNA and CDR2 YNFKEQ. CDR3 protein: CASSQDQGSADTQYF. Here the CDR3 DNA reads TGTGCCAGCAGCCAAGATCAGGGAAGCGCAGATACGCAGTATTTT.

The chain joins TRBV5-8 to TRBJ1-5; D remains ambiguous. From germline, CDR1 is SGHTS and CDR2 YDEGEE. Trimming shortened V by 4 bases and J by 6 bases, and 11 bases separated the two germline ends. The CDR3 has 13 amino acids. CDR3 DNA: TGTGCCAGCAGCCCCCAAGGGAGTCAGCCCCAGCATTTT. Its translation is CASSPQGSQPQHF. Full variable domain (missing parts from reference TRBV5-8 and TRBJ1-5): EAGVTQSPTHLIKTRGQQATLRCSPISGHTSVYWYQQALGLGLQFLLWYDEGEERNRGNFPPRFSGRQFPNYSSELNVNALELEDSALYLCASSPQGSQPQHFGDGTRLSIL.

This chain links TRBV5-4 with TRBJ1-6; tentatively, D is TRBD1 (6 bases). The germline V and J ends were trimmed by 4 bases and 10 bases, with 15 bases remaining between them. Germline V gives CDR1 SGHNT, CDR2 YYREEE (reference sequence). The CDR3 loop spans 14 amino acids. This CDR3 reads CASSKISGASPLHF. The CDR3 coding sequence is TGTGCCAGCAGCAAGATCTCAGGGGCCTCACCCCTCCACTTT.

This clone turned up a few times. V gene TRBV6-1 combines with J gene TRBJ1-4, with 9 bases lining up with TRBD1. Germline CDR1 and CDR2: MNHNS and SASEGT. The CDR3 has 13 residues. J lost 10 bases, V lost 7 bases, and 7 bases had no gene match. The CDR3 loop is CASIRDREGKLFF. CDR3 coding DNA: TGTGCCAGCATCCGGGACAGGGAGGGAAAACTGTTTTTT.

The chain links TRBV9 to TRBJ2-1, with 15 bases matching TRBD2. Trimming at V came to 4 bases and at J to 9 bases, leaving 5 bases not matched to a gene. Germline CDR1 reads SGDLS; CDR2 reads YYNGEE. The CDR3 extends over 15 amino acids. CDR3 DNA sequence: TGTGCCAGCAGCTTCCGGACTAGCGGGAGGGGTGAGCAGTTCTTC. Its translation is CASSFRTSGRGEQFF.